This TCR beta chain originates from a study of T-cell reconstitution after alpha-beta-depleted transplantation in children. The library targeted TCRbeta and was prepared with unique molecular identifiers. TCRdb reprocessed the PCR reads with MiXCR, giving one entry per CDR3 protein. The table shows more than 300,000 distinct CDR3 sequences, with roughly 15% occurring only once. CDR1 is DFQATT, CDR2 SNEGSKA, per germline (reference sequence). The CDR3 runs to 15 residues. V gave up 4 bases and J gave up 2 bases; unmatched junction bases: 8. The specimen was PBMCs, mostly from graft donor cells, collected 360 days after TCRalphabeta/CD19-depleted stem cell transplant. The chain joins TRBV20-1 to TRBJ2-7; the match to TRBD2 covers 10 bases. The receptor was isolated from a male patient aged 2 to 9 who had a stem cell transplant for acute lymphoblastic leukemia, so the T cells may come from the graft donor. The CDR3 DNA follows: TGCAGTGCTACTCTAGCGGGAGAGGGGCCCTACGAGCAGTACTTC. Residues: CSATLAGEGPYEQYF.